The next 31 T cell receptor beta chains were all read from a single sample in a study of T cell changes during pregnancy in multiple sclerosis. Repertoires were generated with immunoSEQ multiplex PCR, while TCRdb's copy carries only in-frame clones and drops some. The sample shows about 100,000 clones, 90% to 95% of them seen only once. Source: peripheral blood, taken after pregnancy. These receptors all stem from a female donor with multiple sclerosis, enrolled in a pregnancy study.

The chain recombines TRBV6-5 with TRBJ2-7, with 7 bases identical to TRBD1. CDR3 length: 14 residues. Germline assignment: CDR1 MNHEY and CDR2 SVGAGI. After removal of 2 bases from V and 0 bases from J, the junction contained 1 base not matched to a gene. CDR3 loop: CASSYGQDSYEQYF. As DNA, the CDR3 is TGTGCCAGCAGTTACGGACAGGACTCCTACGAGCAGTACTTC.

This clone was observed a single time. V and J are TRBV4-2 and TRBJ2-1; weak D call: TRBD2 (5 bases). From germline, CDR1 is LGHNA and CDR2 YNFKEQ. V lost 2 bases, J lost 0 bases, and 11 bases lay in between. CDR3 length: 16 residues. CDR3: CASSQPRLLSYNEQFF. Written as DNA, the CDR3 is TGTGCCAGCAGCCAACCCCGACTACTCTCCTACAATGAGCAGTTCTTC.

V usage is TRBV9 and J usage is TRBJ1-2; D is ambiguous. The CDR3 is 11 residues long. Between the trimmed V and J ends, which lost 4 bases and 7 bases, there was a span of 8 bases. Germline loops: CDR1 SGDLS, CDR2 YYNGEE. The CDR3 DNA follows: TGTGCCAGCAGCTCTAATGGTGGCTACACCTTC. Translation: CASSSNGGYTF.

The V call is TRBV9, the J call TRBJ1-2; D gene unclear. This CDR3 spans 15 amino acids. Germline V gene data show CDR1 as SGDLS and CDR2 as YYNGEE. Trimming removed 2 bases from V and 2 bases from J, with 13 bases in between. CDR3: CASSVEAHGNYGYTF. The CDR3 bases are TGTGCCAGCAGCGTCGAGGCCCACGGGAACTATGGCTACACCTTC.

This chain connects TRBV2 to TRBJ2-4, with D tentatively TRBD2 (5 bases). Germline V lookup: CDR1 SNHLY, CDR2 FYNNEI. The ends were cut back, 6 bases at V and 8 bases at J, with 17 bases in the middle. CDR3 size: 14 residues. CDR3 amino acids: CASRTRHRGHIQYF. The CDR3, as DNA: TGTGCCAGCAGGACCCGTCACCGGGGTCACATTCAGTACTTC.

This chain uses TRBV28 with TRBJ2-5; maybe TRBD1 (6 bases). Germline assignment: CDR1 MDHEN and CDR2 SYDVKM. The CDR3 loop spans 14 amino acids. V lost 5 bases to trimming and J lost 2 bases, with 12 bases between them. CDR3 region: CASSIWTEQETQYF. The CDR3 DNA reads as TGTGCCAGCAGTATCTGGACAGAACAAGAGACCCAGTACTTC.

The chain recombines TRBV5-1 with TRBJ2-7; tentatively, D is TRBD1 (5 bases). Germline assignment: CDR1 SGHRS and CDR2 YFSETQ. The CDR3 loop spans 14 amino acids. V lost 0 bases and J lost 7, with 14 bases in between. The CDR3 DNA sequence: TGCGCCAGCAGCTTGGGAGGCAGGGTCGAGGAGCAGTACTTC. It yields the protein CASSLGGRVEEQYF.

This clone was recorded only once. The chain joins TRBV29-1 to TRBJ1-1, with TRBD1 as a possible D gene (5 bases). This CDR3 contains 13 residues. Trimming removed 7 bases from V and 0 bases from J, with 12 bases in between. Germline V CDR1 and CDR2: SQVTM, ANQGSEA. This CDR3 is CSAVAGLNTEAFF. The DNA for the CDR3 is TGCAGCGCGGTGGCGGGGCTGAACACTGAAGCTTTCTTT.

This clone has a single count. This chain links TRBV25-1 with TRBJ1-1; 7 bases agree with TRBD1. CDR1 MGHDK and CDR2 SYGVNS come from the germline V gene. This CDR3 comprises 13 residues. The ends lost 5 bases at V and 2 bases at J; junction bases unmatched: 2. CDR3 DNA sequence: TGTGCCAGCAGTCGACAGGGCAACACTGAAGCTTTCTTT. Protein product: CASSRQGNTEAFF.

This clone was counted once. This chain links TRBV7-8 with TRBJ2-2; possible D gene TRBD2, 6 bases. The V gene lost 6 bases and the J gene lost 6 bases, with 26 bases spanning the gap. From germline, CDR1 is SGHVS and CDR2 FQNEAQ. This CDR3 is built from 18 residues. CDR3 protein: CASSSHIPGAKVAGELFF. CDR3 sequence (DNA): TGTGCCAGCAGTTCTCACATACCGGGAGCGAAGGTCGCCGGGGAGCTGTTTTTT. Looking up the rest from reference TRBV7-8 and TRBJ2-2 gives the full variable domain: GAGVSQSPRYKVAKRGQDVALRCDPISGHVSLFWYQQALGQGPEFLTYFQNEAQLDKSGLPSDRFFAERPEGSVSTLKIQRTQQEDSAVYLCASSSHIPGAKVAGELFFGEGSRLTVL.

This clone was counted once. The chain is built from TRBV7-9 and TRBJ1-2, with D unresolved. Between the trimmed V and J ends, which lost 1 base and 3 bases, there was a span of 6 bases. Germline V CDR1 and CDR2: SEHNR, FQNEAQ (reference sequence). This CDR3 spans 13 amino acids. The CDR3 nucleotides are TGTGCCAGCAGCTTAGTGGCTGACTATGGCTACACCTTC. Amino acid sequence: CASSLVADYGYTF.

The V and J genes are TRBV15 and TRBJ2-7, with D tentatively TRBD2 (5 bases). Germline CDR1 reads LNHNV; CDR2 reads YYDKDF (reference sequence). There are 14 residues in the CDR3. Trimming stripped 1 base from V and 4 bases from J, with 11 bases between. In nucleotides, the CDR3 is TGTGCCACCAGCAGAGTGAGGGTAGGTTACGAGCAGTACTTC. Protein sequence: CATSRVRVGYEQYF.

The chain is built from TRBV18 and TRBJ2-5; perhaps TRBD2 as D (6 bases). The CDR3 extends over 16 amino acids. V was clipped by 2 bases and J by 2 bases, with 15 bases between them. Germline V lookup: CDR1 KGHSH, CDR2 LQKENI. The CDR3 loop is CASSPVGSGRQETQYF. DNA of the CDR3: TGTGCCAGCTCACCAGTAGGCTCAGGGAGGCAAGAGACCCAGTACTTC.

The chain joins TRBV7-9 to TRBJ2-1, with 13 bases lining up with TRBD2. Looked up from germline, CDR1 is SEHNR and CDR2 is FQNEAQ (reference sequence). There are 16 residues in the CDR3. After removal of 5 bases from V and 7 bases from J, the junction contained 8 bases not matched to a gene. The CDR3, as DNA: TGTGCCAGCAGCGCCCCCGGGACTAGCGGGGCAAATGAGCAGTTCTTC. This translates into CASSAPGTSGANEQFF.

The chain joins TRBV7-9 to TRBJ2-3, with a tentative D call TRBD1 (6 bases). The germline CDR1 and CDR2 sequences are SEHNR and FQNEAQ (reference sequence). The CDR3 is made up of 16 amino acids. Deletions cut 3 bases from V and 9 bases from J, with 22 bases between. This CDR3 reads CASSLISDSPRGTQYF. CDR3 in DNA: TGTGCCAGCAGCTTGATCTCCGACTCACCTAGGGGGACGCAGTATTTT.

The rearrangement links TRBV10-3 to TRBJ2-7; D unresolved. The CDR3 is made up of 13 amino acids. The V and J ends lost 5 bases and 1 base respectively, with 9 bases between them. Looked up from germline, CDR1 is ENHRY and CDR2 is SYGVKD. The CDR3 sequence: CAISPSNSYEQYF. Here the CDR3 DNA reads TGTGCCATCAGTCCCAGTAATTCCTACGAGCAGTACTTC.

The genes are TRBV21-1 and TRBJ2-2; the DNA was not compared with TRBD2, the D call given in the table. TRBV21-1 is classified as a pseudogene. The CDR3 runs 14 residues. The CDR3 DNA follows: TGTGCCAGCAGCTCCAAGGTCGGGGGCGGGGAGCTGTTTTTT. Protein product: CASSSKVGGGELFF.

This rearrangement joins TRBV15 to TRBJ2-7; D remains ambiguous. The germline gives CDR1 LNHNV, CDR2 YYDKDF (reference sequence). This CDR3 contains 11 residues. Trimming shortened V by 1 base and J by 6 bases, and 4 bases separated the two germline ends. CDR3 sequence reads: CATSRGAEQYF. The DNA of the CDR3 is TGTGCCACCAGCAGAGGGGCCGAGCAGTACTTC. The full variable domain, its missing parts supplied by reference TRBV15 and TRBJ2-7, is DAMVIQNPRYQVTQFGKPVTLSCSQTLNHNVMYWYQQKSSQAPKLLFHYYDKDFNNEADTPDNFQSRRPNTSFCFLDIRSPGLGDTAMYLCATSRGAEQYFGPGTRLTVT.

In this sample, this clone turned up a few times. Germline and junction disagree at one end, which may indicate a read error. The CDR3 DNA reads TGTGCCATCATGTCAGGGGGCTCCTTCGAGCAGTACTTC. Protein product: CAIMSGGSFEQYF. The V gene is TRBV10-3, the J gene TRBJ2-7; 8 positions agree with TRBD1. There are 13 residues in the CDR3. The germline V gene encodes CDR1 ENHRY and CDR2 SYGVKD.

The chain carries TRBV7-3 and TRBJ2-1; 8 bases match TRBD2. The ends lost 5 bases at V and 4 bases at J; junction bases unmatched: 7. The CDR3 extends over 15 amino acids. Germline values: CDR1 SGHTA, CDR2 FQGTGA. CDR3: CASSLSGAQYNEQFF. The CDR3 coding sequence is TGTGCCAGCAGCCTTAGCGGGGCCCAGTACAATGAGCAGTTCTTC.

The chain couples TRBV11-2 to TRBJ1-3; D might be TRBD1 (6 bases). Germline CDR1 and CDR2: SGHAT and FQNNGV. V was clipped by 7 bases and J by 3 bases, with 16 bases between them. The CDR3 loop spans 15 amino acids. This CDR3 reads CASTIRGKVGNTIYF. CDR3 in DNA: TGTGCCAGCACCATTAGGGGGAAGGTTGGAAACACCATATATTTT.

This CDR3 reads CASSLIYRGTGGRKTEAFF. The CDR3 region has the DNA TGTGCCAGCAGCTTAATTTATCGGGGGACAGGGGGAAGAAAAACTGAAGCTTTCTTT. This chain connects TRBV7-6 to TRBJ1-1; 11 nucleotides match TRBD1. In germline, CDR1 is SGHVS, CDR2 FNYEAQ. The CDR3 is made up of 19 amino acids. V lost 2 bases and J lost 5; bases outside the gene matches: 16.

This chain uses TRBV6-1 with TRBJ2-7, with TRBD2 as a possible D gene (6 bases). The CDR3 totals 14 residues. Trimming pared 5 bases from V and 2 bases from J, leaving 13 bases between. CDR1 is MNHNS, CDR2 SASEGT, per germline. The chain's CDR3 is CASSKRDSAYEQYF. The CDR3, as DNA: TGTGCCAGCAGTAAACGGGACTCCGCCTACGAGCAGTACTTC.

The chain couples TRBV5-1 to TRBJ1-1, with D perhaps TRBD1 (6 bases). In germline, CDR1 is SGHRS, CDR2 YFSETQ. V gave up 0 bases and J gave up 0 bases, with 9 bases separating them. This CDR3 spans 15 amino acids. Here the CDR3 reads CASSLGGPLNTEAFF. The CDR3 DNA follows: TGCGCCAGCAGCTTGGGGGGGCCTCTGAACACTGAAGCTTTCTTT.

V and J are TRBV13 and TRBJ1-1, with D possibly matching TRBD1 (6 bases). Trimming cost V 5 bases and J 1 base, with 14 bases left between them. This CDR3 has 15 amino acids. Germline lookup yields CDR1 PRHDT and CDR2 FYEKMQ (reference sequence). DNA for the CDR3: TGTGCCAGCAGCCCGCGTGCCAGGGGGAACACTGAAGCTTTCTTT. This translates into CASSPRARGNTEAFF.

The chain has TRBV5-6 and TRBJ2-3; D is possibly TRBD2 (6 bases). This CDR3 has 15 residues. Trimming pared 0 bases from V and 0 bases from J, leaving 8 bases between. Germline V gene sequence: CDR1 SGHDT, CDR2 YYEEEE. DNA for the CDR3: TGTGCCAGCAGCTTGGGTCTAGCGAGCACAGATACGCAGTATTTT. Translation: CASSLGLASTDTQYF.

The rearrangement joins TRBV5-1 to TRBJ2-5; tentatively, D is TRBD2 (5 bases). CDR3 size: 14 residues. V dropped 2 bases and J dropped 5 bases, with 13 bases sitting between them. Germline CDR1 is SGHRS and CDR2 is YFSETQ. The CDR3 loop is CASSLELDRETQYF. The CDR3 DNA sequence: TGCGCCAGCAGCTTAGAACTAGACCGGGAGACCCAGTACTTC.

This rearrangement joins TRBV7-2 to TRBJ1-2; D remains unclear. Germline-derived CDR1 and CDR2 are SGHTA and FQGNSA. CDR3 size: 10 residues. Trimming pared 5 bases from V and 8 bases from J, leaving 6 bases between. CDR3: CASSPLGYTF. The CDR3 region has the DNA TGTGCCAGCAGCCCCCTGGGCTACACCTTC.

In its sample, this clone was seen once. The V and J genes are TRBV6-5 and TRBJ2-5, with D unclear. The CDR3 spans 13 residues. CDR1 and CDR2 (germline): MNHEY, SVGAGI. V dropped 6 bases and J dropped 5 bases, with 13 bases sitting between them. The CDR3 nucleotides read TGTGCCAGCAGGTTAGCTCTGAGGGAGACCCAGTACTTC. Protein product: CASRLALRETQYF.

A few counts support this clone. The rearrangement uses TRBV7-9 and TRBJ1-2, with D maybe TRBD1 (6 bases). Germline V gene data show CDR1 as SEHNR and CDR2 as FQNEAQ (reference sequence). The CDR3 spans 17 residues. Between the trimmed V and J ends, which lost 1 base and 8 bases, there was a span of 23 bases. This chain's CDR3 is CASSLVSGQGRLRGYTF. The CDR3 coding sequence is TGTGCCAGCAGCTTAGTGTCGGGACAAGGTCGATTGAGGGGCTACACCTTC.

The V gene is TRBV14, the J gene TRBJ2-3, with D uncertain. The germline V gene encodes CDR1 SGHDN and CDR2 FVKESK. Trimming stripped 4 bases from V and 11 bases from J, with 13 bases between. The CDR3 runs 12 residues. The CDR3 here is CASSLSGEMQYF. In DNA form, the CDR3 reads TGTGCCAGCAGCCTATCAGGCGAGATGCAGTATTTT. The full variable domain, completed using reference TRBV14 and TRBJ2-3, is EAGVTQFPSHSVIEKGQTVTLRCDPISGHDNLYWYRRVMGKEIKFLLHFVKESKQDESGMPNNRFLAERTGGTYSTLKVQPAELEDSGVYFCASSLSGEMQYFGPGTRLTVL.